The sequence of this T cell receptor beta chain was determined in a study of cytomegalovirus exposure and HLA in healthy donors. Turning to the study itself: Per a later analysis, the approximately 690 first-cohort and approximately 120 validation repertoires shared one platform.

This CDR3 is 14 amino acids long. The germline V and J ends were trimmed by 6 bases and 5 bases, with 13 bases remaining between them. Germline V CDR1 and CDR2: SGHNT, YENEEA. This table comes from immunoSEQ multiplex PCR, and its TCRdb copy is limited to in-frame clones, with some not included. The table shows 140,000 or so clones, with roughly nine tenths occurring only once. The donors were part of the validation cohort, which consisted of under 150 subjects and was separate from the first cohort of under 850 subjects. The sample taken for sequencing was PBMCs. This receptor was identified in a woman between 18 and 30 years old in good health and CMV-seropositive. J is TRBJ2-2 and V is TRBV11-3; D possibly corresponds to TRBD1 (6 bases). The CDR3 DNA is TGTGCCAGCAGATCTCAGGGGCAAACCGGGGAGCTGTTTTTT. Translation: CASRSQGQTGELFF.